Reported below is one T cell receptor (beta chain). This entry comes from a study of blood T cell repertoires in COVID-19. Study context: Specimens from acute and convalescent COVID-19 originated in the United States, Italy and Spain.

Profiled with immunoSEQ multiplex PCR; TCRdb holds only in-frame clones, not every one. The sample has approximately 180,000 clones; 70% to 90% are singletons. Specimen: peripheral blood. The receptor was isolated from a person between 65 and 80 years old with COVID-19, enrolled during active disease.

In DNA form, the CDR3 reads TGTGCCACCAGCAAAGCCGGGACAGCTAATCAGCCCCAGCATTTT. Residues: CATSKAGTANQPQHF. This sequence joins TRBV15 and TRBJ1-5, with 7 bases aligning to TRBD1. CDR1 and CDR2 (germline): LNHNV, YYDKDF (reference sequence). This CDR3 spans 15 amino acids. V was pared by 4 bases and J by 4 bases, with 7 bases of the junction left unmatched.